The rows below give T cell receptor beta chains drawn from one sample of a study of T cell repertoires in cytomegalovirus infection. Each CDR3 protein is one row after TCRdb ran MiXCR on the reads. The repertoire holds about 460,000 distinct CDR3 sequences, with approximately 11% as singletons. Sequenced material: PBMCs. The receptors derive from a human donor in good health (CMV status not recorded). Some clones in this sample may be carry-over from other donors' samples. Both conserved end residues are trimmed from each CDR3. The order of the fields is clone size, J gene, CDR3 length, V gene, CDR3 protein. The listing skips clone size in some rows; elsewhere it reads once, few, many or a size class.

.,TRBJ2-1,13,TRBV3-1,ASSHPGLEGNEQF
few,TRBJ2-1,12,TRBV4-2,ASSQADSYNEQF
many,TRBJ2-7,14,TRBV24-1,ATQNWSGTGYYEQY
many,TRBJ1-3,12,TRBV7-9,ASSPSISGNTIY
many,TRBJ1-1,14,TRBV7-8,ASSLAALGSLTEAF
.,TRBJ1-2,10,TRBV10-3,ATEGDTKGYT
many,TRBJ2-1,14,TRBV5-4,ASSSAGQGASNEQF
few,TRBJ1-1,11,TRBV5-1,ASSPGPLIQAF
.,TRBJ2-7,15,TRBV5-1,ASSLGSAGGPSYEQY
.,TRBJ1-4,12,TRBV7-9,ASSLDSYPPKLF
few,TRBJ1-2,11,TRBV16,ASSQLQNYGYT
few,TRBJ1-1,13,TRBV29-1,SVEARVALNTEAF
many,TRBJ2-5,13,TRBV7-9,ASSWTSGRGETQY
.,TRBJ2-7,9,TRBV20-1,SANRNYEQY
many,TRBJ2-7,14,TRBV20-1,SAREKSGTAPYEQY
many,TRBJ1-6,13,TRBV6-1,ASWRSRSYNSPLH
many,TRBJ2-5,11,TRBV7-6,ASSFGGRETQY
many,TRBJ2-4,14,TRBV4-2,ASSQDRGTSSNIQY
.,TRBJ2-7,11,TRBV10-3,ATRTGGTYEQY
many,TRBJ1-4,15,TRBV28,ASSPRTGGVANEKLF
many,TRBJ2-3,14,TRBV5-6,ASSPLTGGDADTQY
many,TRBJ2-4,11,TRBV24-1,ATSGLAGNIQY
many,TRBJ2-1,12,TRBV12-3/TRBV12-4,ASSLSRVYNEQF
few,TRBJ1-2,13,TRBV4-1,ASSQEPGGPYGYT
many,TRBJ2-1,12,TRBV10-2,ASSESGTTASQV
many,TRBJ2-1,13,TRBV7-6,ASSLADSAYNEQF
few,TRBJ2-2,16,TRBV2,ASMKGRERGTNTGELF
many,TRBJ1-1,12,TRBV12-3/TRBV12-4,ASSLKGADTEAF
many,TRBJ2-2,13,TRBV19,ASSRDREFTGELF
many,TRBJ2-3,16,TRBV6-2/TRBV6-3,ASSYITTSGLNTDTQY
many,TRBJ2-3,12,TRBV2,ASSTDGRTDTQY
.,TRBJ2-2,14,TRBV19,ATQGTSGSRTGELF
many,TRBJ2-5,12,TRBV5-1,ASSAPNRKETQY
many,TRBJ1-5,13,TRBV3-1,ASSQGTGGNQPQH
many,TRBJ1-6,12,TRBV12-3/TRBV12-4,ASARTDDNSPLH
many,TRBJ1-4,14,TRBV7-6,ASSTDRISVNEKLF
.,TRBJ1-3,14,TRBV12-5,ASGLPRGVSGNTIY
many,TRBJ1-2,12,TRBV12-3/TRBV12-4,ASRPGGYNYGYT
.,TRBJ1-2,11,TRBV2,ASRGTPGYGYT
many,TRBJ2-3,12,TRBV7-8,ASSLIPQANTQY
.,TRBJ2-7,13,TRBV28,ASSPSDRSSTGQY
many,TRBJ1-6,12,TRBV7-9,ASSNMGGDSPLH
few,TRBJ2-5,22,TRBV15,ATSRTSFLIGTGAHRPPPGYQY
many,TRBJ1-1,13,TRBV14,ASSPWTGVNTEAF